This TCR beta chain stems from a study of CD8+ T cells in alopecia areata. Treatment meaning: oral pan-JAK inhibitor, 5-10 mg twice daily. With regard to this clone: Its antigen remains unidentified.

The CDR3 has 14 amino acids. The germline gives CDR1 SGHRS, CDR2 YFSETQ. The trim removed 4 bases at V and 4 bases at J, leaving 5 bases unmatched. The authors extracted RNA and reverse transcribed it into cDNA as the sequencing template. Assay used: immunoSEQ multiplex PCR; TCRdb lists only in-frame clones, some missing. The top ten hold 4% to 4.5% of the sample, which has around 190,000 clones, 64% seen once. Whole-study results and caveats: Alphabeta T cells residing in normal skin are also sequenced in scalp samples. Researchers reported that TCR sharing among patients proved less clear than in mice, possibly HLA-linked.

This sample comprised CD4+ T cells sorted from blood, obtained at week 4, from a patient treated with tofacitinib. The sequence was collected from a human donor with alopecia areata. The V and J genes are TRBV5-1 and TRBJ1-1, with 9 bases fitting TRBD1. The CDR3 nucleotides read TGCGCCAGCAGCGTACAGGGGGCAGGCACTGAAGCTTTCTTT. Translation gives CASSVQGAGTEAFF.